These T cell receptor beta chains were read from a single sample in a study of CD8 T cells in ankylosing spondylitis. Via MiXCR, TCRdb re-called the 5' RACE reads, giving one row per CDR3 protein. The sample lists hundreds of thousands of distinct CDR3 sequences; roughly 24% were seen once. Sequences were obtained from blood, either unsorted or a sorted T cell fraction (not recorded which). These receptors were collected from a male donor with ankylosing spondylitis or in good health (not recorded which). CDR3s include the opening cysteine and the closing phenylalanine or tryptophan. Each record gives: J gene, V gene, CDR3 length, CDR3 protein.

TRBJ2-2 | TRBV5-5 | 16 | CASRPPGTGGTGELFF
TRBJ2-1 | TRBV3-1 | 13 | CASSHENRDEQFF
TRBJ2-1 | TRBV29-1 | 12 | CSVEDRHIEQFF
TRBJ2-4 | TRBV20-1 | 14 | CSARIGSHESIQYF
TRBJ1-3 | TRBV29-1 | 14 | CSAKEQNSGNTIYF
TRBJ2-3 | TRBV5-1 | 18 | CASSFGTSGTLFTDTQYF
TRBJ2-7 | TRBV10-3 | 12 | CAIRGDSYEQYF
TRBJ2-1 | TRBV5-6 | 15 | CASSLGATPYNEQFF
TRBJ2-7 | TRBV18 | 15 | CASSPKQGGDYEQYF
TRBJ2-2 | TRBV20-1 | 13 | CSAPGPRGGELFF
TRBJ2-5 | TRBV3-1 | 18 | CASSQWAPAGLGGETQYF
TRBJ2-1 | TRBV2 | 12 | CASTRRYNEQFF
TRBJ2-1 | TRBV20-1 | 14 | CSARPGGNLNEQFF
TRBJ2-5 | TRBV5-6 | 12 | CASSLLQETQYF
TRBJ2-1 | TRBV29-1 | 13 | CSVVLAGGDEQFF
TRBJ2-1 | TRBV7-2 | 15 | CASSPRLAGRYEQFF
TRBJ1-4 | TRBV10-2 | 17 | CASKGTGRGGAKEKLFF
TRBJ2-7 | TRBV12-3/TRBV12-4 | 14 | CASSSAGTAYEQYF
TRBJ1-1 | TRBV20-1 | 12 | CSARTANTEAFF
TRBJ2-7 | TRBV29-1 | 12 | CSVWDDSYEQYF
TRBJ1-5 | TRBV6-5 | 14 | CASSYQTGVKPQHF
TRBJ2-7 | TRBV10-3 | 16 | CAISDGLAGDTYEQYF
TRBJ2-7 | TRBV20-1 | 15 | CSAREGLAGRYEQYF
TRBJ1-2 | TRBV5-6 | 12 | CASSLETYGYTF
TRBJ2-7 | TRBV5-1 | 14 | CASTLRPLWNEQYF
TRBJ1-5 | TRBV7-2 | 14 | CASSLAGPRGPQHF
TRBJ1-6 | TRBV20-1 | 14 | CSARQGLNNSPLHF
TRBJ2-5 | TRBV20-1 | 15 | CSAQLAGDLQETQYF
TRBJ2-5 | TRBV6-5 | 14 | CASSYSRDTETQYF
TRBJ2-4 | TRBV20-1 | 16 | CSAPGQGPGAKNIQYF
TRBJ1-1 | TRBV29-1 | 14 | CSVDLQGKRTEAFF